One TCR beta chain is described in this entry. Its antigen is unknown. The sample's treatment or condition label, in plain terms: autologous CTL019 cells: CD19 CAR with 4-1BB and CD3 zeta domains. TCR zeta and 4-1BB costimulatory signaling domains were built into the CD19 CAR. T cells for CTL019 manufacturing were collected from peripheral blood by leukapheresis. The DNeasy Blood and Tissue Kit was used to extract genomic DNA from pre-infusion T cells, peripheral blood, or sorted post-infusion T cells. This entry belongs to a study of TET2 disruption in CD19-targeted CAR T cells (dated 2018 in TCRdb). The study in broad terms: No additional inclusion criteria were applied, and the number of samples was determined by the original clinical trial design and by sample availability. The research as a whole found: Conclusions about the patient's CAR T cells rested on extensive analysis of a single subject.

TCR beta chain deep sequencing was performed with the immunoSEQ assay. On the authors' methods: Only productive TCR beta rearrangements went into calculating clonotype frequencies. The clones in this table, taken by TCRdb from immuneACCESS, are in-frame only. Not every clone is retained; where verified, under half of the shortfall comes from an unresolved V gene, and the cause of the rest is unknown. For V, J and clone size, that table is used; D and trimming come from the DNA. The sample table on file contains more than 25,000 clones. Jointly, the top ten make up under 2.5% of the sample. This TCR was recovered from an older man with chronic lymphocytic leukemia. The sample was CD8- CAR+ T cells sorted from cultured blood T cells, taken for CD19 CAR T cell therapy. What the cell subset or site label conveys for this sample: CD8-negative CAR-positive T cells from the infusion product.

The CDR3 protein sequence reads: CSVRTGELGQPQYF. CDR3 DNA, as far as it was read: TGCAGCGTGAGGACAGGGGAATTGGGTCAGCCT. This chain joins TRBV29-1 to TRBJ2-4, and 9 junction bases match TRBD1. From the germline J gene comes the end of the CDR3, since the read stops 3 residues before it. Inclusive of the bounding cysteine and phenylalanine, the CDR3 is 14 residues long. The DNA shown is the part of the CDR3 that was read: 33 bases, in frame from base 1. CDR1 and CDR2, looked up from the germline V gene, are SQVTM and ANQGSEA. Reference TRBV29-1 and TRBJ2-4 proteins supply the regions before and after the CDR3; the full variable domain is: SAVISQKPSRDICQRGTSLTIQCQVDSQVTMMFWYRQQPGQSLTLIATANQGSEATYESGFVIDKFPISRPNLTFSTLTVSNMSPEDSSIYLCSVRTGELGQPQYFGAGTRLSVL.